This TCR beta chain was obtained from a study of siplizumab effects on memory and regulatory T cells. Study findings and constraints: Tregs proliferating in siplizumab cultures lacked confirmation of their suppressive function. Siplizumab significantly reduced alloreactive sequences traceable to unstimulated CD4+ memory cells.

TCRdb's copy holds only in-frame clones and misses some; the assay was immunoSEQ multiplex PCR. This table holds about 72,000 clones, under 95% found once. Unmatched junction bases numbered 4, after V lost 4 bases and J lost 6 bases. The CDR3 is made up of 13 amino acids. Notes on this clone: As yet, its antigen is unknown.

This TCR was sampled from a human donor in good health. The sequencing sample was made of CD8+ T cells sorted from blood. The chain links TRBV7-1 to TRBJ1-2; 8 bases fit TRBD1. TRBV7-1 is an open reading frame whose function is uncertain. This CDR3 is CASSLGQVHGYTF. The CDR3 region has the DNA TGTGCCAGCAGCTTGGGACAGGTCCATGGCTACACCTTC.